The TCR beta chain under discussion was sequenced for a study of T cells in Graves' hyperthyroidism and ophthalmopathy. This clonotype occurred many times. Amplification yielded TCR beta CDR3 regions, with RNA transcripts as the source. Primed by the HTBI set, a first-round RT-PCR was run on the TCR CDR3. Via MiXCR, TCRdb re-called the multiplex PCR reads, giving one row per CDR3 protein. This table has hundreds of thousands of distinct CDR3 sequences, 35% to 55% appearing once. This CDR3 has 14 residues. CDR1 and CDR2 from the germline V gene are LNHNV and YYDKDF (reference sequence). V lost 0 bases and J 1 base, leaving 7 bases between the germline ends. Graves' hyperthyroidism showing no ophthalmopathy progression within 18 months was considered stable. Patients with uncontrolled infections, other autoimmune diseases, pregnancy or lactation were excluded. Diagnoses used clinical symptoms, serum thyroxine and TRAb, thyroid ultrasound and orbital computed tomography.

The receptor was derived from a woman in her late teens or twenties with Graves' hyperthyroidism. The source material was peripheral blood or thyroid tissue (not recorded which). The J gene is TRBJ2-7, the V gene TRBV15, with no clear D. CDR3 region: CATSRDTGSYEQYF. The CDR3 nucleotides read TGTGCCACCAGCAGAGATACGGGTTCCTACGAGCAGTACTTC.